Listed here are 26 T cell receptor beta chains from one sample, sequenced in a study of blood T cell repertoires in COVID-19. The table came from immunoSEQ multiplex PCR; TCRdb's copy has only in-frame clones and leaves some out. The profile shows roughly 200,000 clones, approximately 86% of them singletons. Sequencing was carried out using PBMCs or T cells enriched from blood (not recorded which). Every receptor here comes from a woman in her forties with acute COVID-19.

This sequence joins TRBV15 and TRBJ2-4; no clear D. This CDR3 has 13 amino acids. The germline gives CDR1 LNHNV, CDR2 YYDKDF (reference sequence). Trimming took off 5 bases at V and 6 bases at J, with 11 bases between the two ends. In DNA, the CDR3 is TGTGCCACCAGCGAAGCCAACGTAAACATTCAGTACTTC. This gives the protein CATSEANVNIQYF.

This chain links TRBV7-8 with TRBJ2-5; 7 nucleotides agree with TRBD1. The V segment lost 1 base and the J segment 5 bases; nucleotides outside the gene matches: 7. The V gene's germline CDR1 is SGHVS and CDR2 FQNEAQ. The length of the CDR3 is 15 residues. DNA for the CDR3: TGTGCCAGCAGCTTAGGACAGGGCCGTTGGGAGACCCAGTACTTC. This codes for CASSLGQGRWETQYF.

This chain joins TRBV30 and TRBJ2-3; 8 nucleotides match TRBD2. V trimming: 2 bases; J trimming: 2 bases; junction bases outside the gene matches: 3. Germline-derived CDR1 and CDR2 are GTSNPN and SVGIG (reference sequence). This CDR3 has 14 residues. The CDR3 protein is CAWSTAGDTDTQYF. The CDR3 nucleotides are TGTGCCTGGAGTACAGCGGGAGACACAGATACGCAGTATTTT.

CDR3 in DNA: TGCGCCAGCAGCAGGAAGCGGAGAGGTAGCTACACCTTC. Protein product: CASSRKRRGSYTF. The J gene is TRBJ1-2, the V gene TRBV4-1; D ambiguous. Germline assignment: CDR1 MGHRA and CDR2 YSYEKL. The CDR3 consists of 13 residues. Trimming cost V 5 bases and J 9 bases, with 16 bases left between them.

This sequence joins TRBV24-1 and TRBJ2-2; 8 bases are shared with TRBD2. V dropped 4 bases and J dropped 4; count of bases not matched to a gene: 10. The CDR3 totals 17 residues. Germline values: CDR1 KGHDR, CDR2 SFDVKD. CDR3 loop: CATSDPLSGRPTGELFF. CDR3 DNA: TGTGCCACCAGTGACCCCTTGAGCGGGAGACCCACCGGGGAGCTGTTTTTT.

Only a few counts were recorded for this clone. The genes are TRBV11-2 and TRBJ2-7; 8 positions match TRBD1. Germline assignment: CDR1 SGHAT and CDR2 FQNNGV. This CDR3 contains 15 residues. V lost 1 base to trimming and J lost 4 bases; unmatched junction nucleotides: 6. CDR3 DNA sequence: TGTGCCAGCAGCTTAGGGGCAGGGGGCGCGTACGAGCAGTACTTC. Translated, it gives CASSLGAGGAYEQYF.

This clone was seen more than once but under ten times. The genes are TRBV9 and TRBJ2-7; TRBD1 matches at 11 bases. The CDR3 is 15 residues long. Germline CDR1 is SGDLS and CDR2 is YYNGEE. V shed 4 bases, J shed 3 bases, and the junction held 6 bases outside the gene matches. CDR3 coding DNA: TGTGCCAGCAGCACCTCGGGGACAGGGGGCTACGAGCAGTACTTC. Translated: CASSTSGTGGYEQYF.

V gene TRBV18 combines with J gene TRBJ1-1, with 7 bases aligning to TRBD1. V was pared by 6 bases and J by 1 base, with 11 bases of the junction left unmatched. This CDR3 is built from 16 residues. Germline CDR1 reads KGHSH; CDR2 reads LQKENI. The CDR3 region is CASSRGQLRENTEAFF. Here the CDR3 DNA reads TGTGCCAGCTCCCGGGGACAGTTGAGGGAGAACACTGAAGCTTTCTTT.

The genes are TRBV27 and TRBJ1-6; D is unclear. Germline loops: CDR1 MNHEY, CDR2 SMNVEV (reference sequence). This CDR3 region has 15 residues. Deletions cut 1 base from V and 9 bases from J, with 13 bases between. CDR3 in DNA: TGTGCCAGCAGTTTATACTCACCAGGTCGTTCACCCCTCCACTTT. Translation: CASSLYSPGRSPLHF.

The chain links TRBV9 to TRBJ1-1; D is possibly TRBD1 (5 bases). The CDR3 totals 15 residues. Trimming left V 4 bases short and J 5 bases short, with 18 bases between. Germline V CDR1 and CDR2: SGDLS, YYNGEE. The CDR3 loop reads CASSPRPREETEAFF. Here the CDR3 DNA reads TGTGCCAGCAGCCCCCGTCCCAGGGAGGAAACTGAAGCTTTCTTT. The whole variable domain, filled in from reference TRBV9 and TRBJ1-1, reads DSGVTQTPKHLITATGQRVTLRCSPRSGDLSVYWYQQSLDQGLQFLIQYYNGEERAKGNILERFSAQQFPDLHSELNLSSLELGDSALYFCASSPRPREETEAFFGQGTRLTVV.

The rearrangement links TRBV6-5 to TRBJ2-1; D is unresolved. The CDR3 consists of 14 residues. Trimming stripped 4 bases from V and 2 bases from J, with 9 bases between. The germline CDR1 and CDR2 sequences are MNHEY and SVGAGI. Here the CDR3 DNA reads TGTGCCAGCAGTTTGAGAGGCACCTACAATGAGCAGTTCTTC. Protein: CASSLRGTYNEQFF.

This clone occurred a few times. CDR3 residues: CASSLSVSGNTIYF. The CDR3 DNA reads TGTGCCAGCAGCTTATCGGTCTCTGGAAACACCATATATTTT. This sequence joins TRBV7-2 and TRBJ1-3; unclear D gene. Trimming cost V 2 bases and J 0 bases, with 5 bases left between them. From germline, CDR1 is SGHTA and CDR2 FQGNSA. CDR3 length: 14 amino acids.

This chain uses TRBV11-2 with TRBJ1-1, with D uncertain. Germline-derived CDR1 and CDR2 are SGHAT and FQNNGV. The CDR3 length is 13 residues. The V end lost 3 bases, the J end lost 1 base, and 6 bases lay between the germline ends. This CDR3 is CASSFSQNTEAFF. In DNA, the CDR3 is TGTGCCAGCAGCTTTAGCCAGAACACTGAAGCTTTCTTT. Together with reference TRBV11-2 and TRBJ1-1, the CDR3 gives the full variable domain: EAGVAQSPRYKIIEKRQSVAFWCNPISGHATLYWYQQILGQGPKLLIQFQNNGVVDDSQLPKDRFSAERLKGVDSTLKIQPAKLEDSAVYLCASSFSQNTEAFFGQGTRLTVV.

The chain recombines TRBV19 with TRBJ2-1; 12 bases match TRBD1. Per germline, CDR1 LNHDA and CDR2 SQIVND (reference sequence). V gave up 3 bases and J gave up 8 bases; unmatched junction bases: 8. There are 16 residues in the CDR3. In nucleotides, the CDR3 is TGTGCCAGTAGTATTGGGGGACAGGGGGCTTTATATGAGCAGTTCTTC. The encoded protein is CASSIGGQGALYEQFF.

The chain combines TRBV27 with TRBJ1-5, with D perhaps TRBD1 (6 bases). The CDR3 contains 12 residues. Germline V lookup: CDR1 MNHEY, CDR2 SMNVEV (reference sequence). The CDR3 sequence: CATGTLDQPQHF. DNA for the CDR3: TGTGCGACTGGGACACTGGATCAGCCCCAGCATTTT.

The V gene is TRBV27, the J gene TRBJ2-6, with 9 bases identical to TRBD1. The germline V gene has CDR1 MNHEY and CDR2 SMNVEV (reference sequence). The CDR3 runs 18 residues. V shed 8 bases and J 1 base; nucleotides not matched to a gene: 12. CDR3 coding DNA: TGTGCCAGCCTGCCGACAGGGGGGTTTTTATCTGGGGCCAACGTCCTGACTTTC. It translates to CASLPTGGFLSGANVLTF.

This clone came up many times. The chain is built from TRBV5-1 and TRBJ2-1; TRBD2 agrees at 8 bases. Unmatched junction bases numbered 8, after V lost 4 bases and J lost 5 bases. Germline-derived CDR1 and CDR2 are SGHRS and YFSETQ. The CDR3 loop spans 15 amino acids. The CDR3 nucleotides read TGCGCCAGCAGCCTTGGGACTAGAACCCACAATGAGCAGTTCTTC. As protein: CASSLGTRTHNEQFF.

This rearrangement joins TRBV12-3 or TRBV12-4 to TRBJ2-5; 8 nucleotides align to TRBD1. Losses at the gene ends were 6 bases for V and 2 bases for J; bases not matched to a gene: 2. The CDR3 totals 13 residues. CDR3 residues: CASRQGAQETQYF. The DNA for the CDR3 is TGTGCCAGCAGGCAGGGGGCTCAAGAGACCCAGTACTTC.

Details on this clone: The identical CDR3 is also encoded by other nucleotide sequences in the sample. The chain combines TRBV4-1 with TRBJ1-1; 7 bases match TRBD1. CDR1 is MGHRA and CDR2 is YSYEKL in the germline V gene. With 4 bases clipped from V and 2 bases from J, the junction kept 4 bases outside the gene matches. The CDR3 loop spans 14 amino acids. This CDR3 reads CASSPGQQNTEAFF. The CDR3 DNA is TGCGCCAGCAGCCCGGGACAGCAAAACACTGAAGCTTTCTTT.

This chain uses TRBV29-1 with TRBJ1-2; TRBD1 might be the D (6 bases). The germline CDR1 and CDR2 sequences are SQVTM and ANQGSEA. Trimming stripped 7 bases from V and 8 bases from J, with 17 bases between. CDR3 length: 12 residues. The CDR3 DNA reads TGCAGCGCCACGACAGGACGGGGCGGCTACACCTTC. This codes for CSATTGRGGYTF.

In this sample, this clone turned up once. This sequence joins TRBV27 and TRBJ2-2; no definite D call. The length of the CDR3 is 15 residues. V lost 6 bases to trimming and J lost 0 bases, with 11 bases between them. CDR1 is MNHEY, CDR2 SMNVEV, per germline (reference sequence). DNA of the CDR3: TGTGCCAGCAGGGAGCCATATGCGAACACCGGGGAGCTGTTTTTT. The encoded protein is CASREPYANTGELFF.

The chain has TRBV2 and TRBJ1-3; D is perhaps TRBD1 (5 bases). Trimming took 3 bases from V and 1 from J, leaving 7 bases between them. CDR3 size: 14 residues. CDR1 is SNHLY, CDR2 FYNNEI, per germline. CDR3 region: CASSDRGSGNTIYF. The CDR3 region has the DNA TGTGCCAGCAGTGATAGGGGTTCTGGAAACACCATATATTTT. Full variable domain (missing parts from reference TRBV2 and TRBJ1-3): EPEVTQTPSHQVTQMGQEVILRCVPISNHLYFYWYRQILGQKVEFLVSFYNNEISEKSEIFDDQFSVERPDGSNFTLKIRSTKLEDSAMYFCASSDRGSGNTIYFGEGSWLTVV.

The rearrangement links TRBV19 to TRBJ2-2; 9 bases map to TRBD2. The CDR3 consists of 16 residues. The germline CDR1 and CDR2 sequences are LNHDA and SQIVND (reference sequence). V shed 6 bases, J shed 6 bases, and the junction held 11 bases outside the gene matches. In DNA form, the CDR3 reads TGTGCCAGTAGGAACCGTGGCGGGAGGGCAGCCGGGGAGCTGTTTTTT. Translation gives CASRNRGGRAAGELFF.

This sequence joins TRBV29-1 and TRBJ2-7; 7 positions match TRBD2. V shed 4 bases, J shed 5 bases, and the junction held 11 bases outside the gene matches. CDR3 length: 14 amino acids. CDR1 and CDR2 from the germline V gene are SQVTM and ANQGSEA. This CDR3 is CSVALGGRVNEQYF. The CDR3 region has the DNA TGCAGCGTTGCATTAGGCGGGAGAGTCAACGAGCAGTACTTC.

The J gene is TRBJ2-1, the V gene TRBV27; 9 positions match TRBD2. The CDR3 sequence is 14 residues long. Trimming cost V 7 bases and J 8 bases; bases outside gene matches: 9. CDR1 and CDR2 (germline): MNHEY, SMNVEV (reference sequence). The CDR3 loop is CASIIAGVQHEQFF. Here the CDR3 DNA reads TGTGCCAGCATTATAGCGGGAGTCCAGCATGAGCAGTTCTTC.

The genes are TRBV3-1 (or the pseudogene TRBV3-2) and TRBJ2-1; 10 nucleotides line up with TRBD2. The V segment lost 1 base and the J segment 6 bases; nucleotides outside the gene matches: 3. The CDR3 has 15 amino acids. CDR1 and CDR2 (germline): LGHDT, YNNKEL (reference sequence). The CDR3 reads CASSQVTSGPNEQFF. The CDR3 DNA follows: TGTGCCAGCAGCCAAGTGACTAGCGGGCCCAATGAGCAGTTCTTC.